Described below is a single T cell receptor (beta chain) sequence and its context. The antigen it binds to is not known. No quality values exist for individual bases; no much larger clone is one base distant. The data were obtained in a study of blood T cell repertoires in COVID-19 (dated by TCRdb to 2018 to 2020). Turning to the overall study: Samples from collaborators originated in the United States, Italy and Spain and spanned both the acute and convalescent phases of COVID-19. The prospective study material was composed of cDNA or gDNA derived from T cells, B-cell-depleted T cells, or PBMCs. A freely available public database, intended as a resource for researchers studying the immune response to SARS-CoV-2, is where the repertoires were released. The dataset comprised deeply sampled blood TCRbeta repertoires from subjects exposed to, actively infected with, or recovered from COVID-19. The samples were drawn from the first 160 participants of the ongoing ImmuneRACE study and from some 1,300 subjects provided by 6 global collaborators. The sample metadata nearly always contained a de-identified subject ID, COVID-19 status, age in years and sex. Where available, HLA class I and class II types were obtained from metadata supplied by the sample provider rather than from assay-based typing.

Enrolling through a virtual design, the prospective study's participants ranged in age from roughly 18 to 100 years and lived across some 22 United States geographic areas. Cohort assignment in the prospective study relied on participant-reported clinical history from a screening survey and a study questionnaire. For ImmuneRACE Cohort 3, a participant was defined as recovered based on two consecutive negative NP/OP PCR tests, clearance by a healthcare professional, or resolution of symptoms. In the prospective study, mobile phlebotomists collected whole blood, serum and a nasopharyngeal or oropharyngeal swab from each participant. Participants in the prospective study had the option to provide additional blood draws and questionnaires over a roughly two-month period. Prospective study blood samples were shipped either frozen or at room temperature before DNA extraction. The immunoSEQ Assay, a bias-controlled multiplex PCR, was used to amplify TCRbeta CDR3 regions from genomic DNA. The paper's processing steps were these. Within the assay, amplification of reference gene primers was used to estimate how many nucleated cells each sample contained. To quantify the absolute abundance of each unique TCRbeta CDR3 rearrangement, sequence reads were collapsed and filtered. For each sample, productive Simpson clonality was calculated by taking the square root of Simpson's diversity index across productive rearrangements. TCRdb provides this immuneACCESS table in a form limited to in-frame rearrangements. Some clones are lacking; in checked studies, under half of them reflect an unresolved V gene, and why the rest are absent is not known. V and J calls and clone size are as listed in that table; D and trimming were resolved from the DNA. The sample includes about 290,000 clones, with roughly 89% observed a single time. The ten largest clones represent less than 2% of the sample.

General study outcomes and caveats: The amount of clinical and demographic metadata varied by source and participant and was provided uncurated.

Its CDR3 holds 14 amino acids, cysteine through phenylalanine. Of all the DNA, just the CDR3 is kept, 42 bases in frame from base 1. CDR1 and CDR2 were assigned from the germline V gene as SNHLY and FYNNEI. Trimming takes 4 bases from V and 2 bases from J, and the germline ends sit 9 bases apart. This chain joins TRBV2 to TRBJ1-5, with TRBD1 perhaps the D gene, on 5 matching bases. What was sequenced was PBMCs or T cells enriched from blood (not recorded which). This clonotype was obtained from a woman between 35 and 50 years old who had recovered from COVID-19. The CDR3 region: CASSASTGNQPQHF. The DNA is TGTGCCAGCAGTGCTTCGACAGGCAATCAGCCCCAGCATTTT.